The 20 T cell receptor beta chains below were found in one sample sequenced in a study of T cell responses to AZD1222 COVID-19 vaccine. Assay used: immunoSEQ multiplex PCR; TCRdb lists only in-frame clones, some missing. The sample gives around 80,000 clones, around 90% of which show up once; 6.5% to 9.5% is in the top ten. Source: peripheral blood, taken 28 days after the second AZD1222 dose. All receptors come from an adult who received the AZD1222 COVID-19 vaccine.

The rearrangement uses TRBV3-1 (or the pseudogene TRBV3-2) and TRBJ2-1, with TRBD2 matching over 9 bases. CDR3 size: 17 residues. J lost 7 bases, V lost 1 base, and 11 bases had no gene match. The germline gives CDR1 LGHDT, CDR2 YNNKEL (reference sequence). CDR3 in DNA: TGTGCCAGCAGCCAAGTTTCTAGCGGGACCCTTCGAAATGAGCAGTTCTTC. Its translation: CASSQVSSGTLRNEQFF.

This chain connects TRBV10-3 to TRBJ2-7, with D unclear. V dropped 3 bases and J dropped 5 bases, with 8 bases sitting between them. CDR1 and CDR2 (germline): ENHRY, SYGVKD. This CDR3 spans 12 amino acids. CDR3: CAISDQSDEQYF. The CDR3 nucleotides read TGTGCCATCAGTGACCAGTCCGACGAGCAGTACTTC.

This clone has only one observation. The J gene is TRBJ2-1, the V gene TRBV9; a possible D gene is TRBD2 (6 bases). The CDR3 loop spans 16 amino acids. Germline loops: CDR1 SGDLS, CDR2 YYNGEE. Between the trimmed V and J ends, which lost 0 bases and 3 bases, there was a span of 13 bases. As DNA, the CDR3 is TGTGCCAGCAGCGTAGTCCGCGGGGCAAGCTACAATGAGCAGTTCTTC. This translates into CASSVVRGASYNEQFF.

V gene TRBV3-1 (or the pseudogene TRBV3-2) combines with J gene TRBJ2-6, with TRBD2 matching 10 bases. Trimming took 0 bases from V and 0 from J; bases not matched to a gene: 8. There are 20 residues in the CDR3. Germline V gives CDR1 LGHDT, CDR2 YNNKEL (reference sequence). CDR3 nucleotides: TGTGCCAGCAGCCAAGATTTTGGACTAGCGGCCCCCTCTGGGGCCAACGTCCTGACTTTC. As protein: CASSQDFGLAAPSGANVLTF.

This clone was found once. This rearrangement joins TRBV24-1 to TRBJ1-2; D gene uncertain. Between the trimmed V and J ends, which lost 1 base and 8 bases, there was a span of 13 bases. From germline, CDR1 is KGHDR and CDR2 SFDVKD. This CDR3 spans 14 amino acids. The CDR3 loop reads CATSDFPQTAGYTF. In nucleotides, the CDR3 is TGTGCCACCAGTGATTTCCCCCAAACGGCGGGCTACACCTTC.

The chain has TRBV28 and TRBJ1-2, with D perhaps matching TRBD1 (6 bases). Trimming took off 7 bases at V and 8 bases at J, with 20 bases between the two ends. Germline V CDR1 and CDR2: MDHEN, SYDVKM. The CDR3 contains 14 residues. The CDR3, as DNA: TGTGCCAGCATGCTCGGGACATACCTGGACGGCTACACCTTC. Protein sequence: CASMLGTYLDGYTF.

The CDR3 protein is CASSYWAGLDYNEQFF. The CDR3, as DNA: TGTGCCAGCAGTTACTGGGCGGGACTAGACTACAATGAGCAGTTCTTC. The chain employs TRBV6-2 or TRBV6-3 and TRBJ2-1, with 8 bases fitting TRBD2. The ends lost 1 base at V and 3 bases at J; junction bases unmatched: 5. CDR1 MNHEY and CDR2 SVGEGT come from the germline V gene. This CDR3 has 16 residues.

The chain is built from TRBV27 and TRBJ1-5; 9 nucleotides agree with TRBD1. The CDR3 contains 17 residues. J was trimmed by 0 bases and V by 3 bases; bases with no gene match: 6. CDR1 is MNHEY, CDR2 SMNVEV, per germline (reference sequence). This CDR3 is CASSFTGGLYSNQPQHF. CDR3 in DNA: TGTGCCAGCAGTTTCACAGGGGGCCTTTATAGCAATCAGCCCCAGCATTTT.

This chain links TRBV5-1 with TRBJ2-2; D perhaps matches TRBD2 (6 bases). From germline, CDR1 is SGHRS and CDR2 YFSETQ. Between the trimmed V and J ends, which lost 4 bases and 7 bases, there was a span of 20 bases. The CDR3 contains 16 residues. The DNA for the CDR3 is TGCGCCAGCAGCGGCACGGGAGAAGTATTAGGCGGGGAGCTGTTTTTT. Translation: CASSGTGEVLGGELFF.

This clone showed up just once. This chain connects TRBV5-4 to TRBJ2-7, with 9 bases aligning to TRBD1. The germline V gene encodes CDR1 SGHNT and CDR2 YYREEE (reference sequence). The CDR3 runs to 14 residues. Trimming cost V 4 bases and J 5 bases; bases outside gene matches: 7. The CDR3 region has the DNA TGTGCCAGCAGCCCCACCGGGACAGGGAACGAGCAGTACTTC. Protein: CASSPTGTGNEQYF.

The chain joins TRBV5-1 to TRBJ1-2; D might be TRBD1 (5 bases). Per germline, CDR1 SGHRS and CDR2 YFSETQ. Trimming removed 4 bases from V and 4 bases from J, with 11 bases in between. The CDR3 loop spans 13 amino acids. CDR3 in DNA: TGCGCCAGCAGCAGGGACCAGGTCTATGGCTACACCTTC. Its translation: CASSRDQVYGYTF.

The chain joins TRBV5-1 to TRBJ2-1, with 9 bases lining up with TRBD2. Germline V gives CDR1 SGHRS, CDR2 YFSETQ. The CDR3 runs 15 residues. V was pared by 1 base and J by 8 bases, with 7 bases of the junction left unmatched. CDR3 sequence reads: CASSLSGTSSDEQFF. DNA of the CDR3: TGCGCCAGCAGCTTGAGTGGGACTAGCTCCGATGAGCAGTTCTTC.

The chain joins TRBV6-2 or TRBV6-3 to TRBJ2-7; D gene uncertain. CDR3 length: 15 residues. Germline CDR1 reads MNHEY; CDR2 reads SVGEGT. Trimming took off 0 bases at V and 1 base at J, with 10 bases between the two ends. The CDR3 loop is CASSYSPGRSYEQYF. CDR3 DNA: TGTGCCAGCAGTTACTCCCCGGGCAGATCCTACGAGCAGTACTTC.

This chain uses TRBV28 with TRBJ2-7, with D perhaps TRBD2 (6 bases). CDR1 and CDR2 (germline): MDHEN, SYDVKM. The CDR3 contains 16 residues. The V gene lost 4 bases and the J gene lost 7 bases, with 23 bases spanning the gap. The CDR3 reads CASSSAAWRDQGEQYF. DNA for the CDR3: TGTGCCAGCAGTTCCGCCGCGTGGCGGGACCAGGGTGAGCAGTACTTC.

The V gene is TRBV27, the J gene TRBJ2-7; 10 nucleotides line up with TRBD1. This CDR3 spans 15 amino acids. Unmatched junction bases numbered 8, after V lost 4 bases and J lost 5 bases. In germline, CDR1 is MNHEY, CDR2 SMNVEV (reference sequence). CDR3 nucleotide sequence: TGTGCCAGCAGTTCGGGACAGGGGCTTAAGAACGAGCAGTACTTC. Amino acids: CASSSGQGLKNEQYF.

V is TRBV28 and J is TRBJ1-5; 7 bases map to TRBD1. Per germline, CDR1 MDHEN and CDR2 SYDVKM. V shed 6 bases, J shed 2 bases, and the junction held 13 bases outside the gene matches. The CDR3 is 17 amino acids. The CDR3 reads CASRPTTGPRGNQPQHF. CDR3 nucleotides: TGTGCCAGCAGACCAACGACAGGGCCGCGCGGCAATCAGCCCCAGCATTTT. Using reference TRBV28 and TRBJ1-5 for the parts outside the CDR3, the full variable domain is DVKVTQSSRYLVKRTGEKVFLECVQDMDHENMFWYRQDPGLGLRLIYFSYDVKMKEKGDIPEGYSVSREKKERFSLILESASTNQTSMYLCASRPTTGPRGNQPQHFGDGTRLSIL.

The chain uses TRBV5-1 and TRBJ2-1, with 12 bases fitting TRBD2. V was clipped by 4 bases and J by 8 bases; unmatched bases: 10. Germline V gene sequence: CDR1 SGHRS, CDR2 YFSETQ. The CDR3 covers 16 residues. CDR3 in DNA: TGCGCCAGCAGCCAAAGACTAGCGGGAGTGTCGGATGAGCAGTTCTTC. It is translated as CASSQRLAGVSDEQFF.

The rearrangement uses TRBV19 and TRBJ2-3; TRBD1 matches 7 bases. From germline, CDR1 is LNHDA and CDR2 SQIVND (reference sequence). V gave up 4 bases and J gave up 0 bases; unmatched junction bases: 13. This CDR3 has 18 residues. CDR3 sequence reads: CASSRYPQGDRSTDTQYF. Here the CDR3 DNA reads TGTGCCAGTAGTAGATACCCCCAGGGGGACCGGAGCACAGATACGCAGTATTTT.

This chain uses TRBV9 with TRBJ2-1, with 7 bases matching TRBD2. Trimming removed 0 bases from V and 2 bases from J; junction bases left unmatched: 5. This CDR3 has 16 residues. CDR1 is SGDLS and CDR2 is YYNGEE in the germline V gene. The DNA for the CDR3 is TGTGCCAGCAGCGTAGGATCTCTAGCGGCCTACAATGAGCAGTTCTTC. Translation: CASSVGSLAAYNEQFF.

CDR3 DNA: TGTGCCAGCAGTTTCACGGGAGTGGGGCAGTTCTTC. Protein sequence: CASSFTGVGQFF. The rearrangement joins TRBV6-2 or TRBV6-3 to TRBJ2-1; maybe TRBD2 (6 bases). Germline-derived CDR1 and CDR2 are MNHEY and SVGEGT. There are 12 residues in the CDR3. Trimming shortened V by 4 bases and J by 12 bases, and 13 bases separated the two germline ends.